A selection of T cell receptor beta chains follows, all from one sample in a study of T cells in Graves' hyperthyroidism and ophthalmopathy. TCRdb passed the multiplex PCR reads through MiXCR, listing each CDR3 protein once. The sample yields 500,000 to 600,000 distinct CDR3 sequences, approximately 20% seen once. Sequencing input: blood. The receptors shown here come from a man in his forties with Graves' ophthalmopathy. Both conserved end residues are part of each CDR3. The order of the fields is V gene, J gene, clone size, D gene, CDR3 DNA, CDR3 protein. D genes are given only for firm matches. Only some rows state a clone size, as once, few, many or a class for expanded clones.

>TRBV11-2|TRBJ2-2|few|.
TGTGCCAGCAGCCGGGGACGTATGCCCGAGGAGCTGTTTTTT
CASSRGRMPEELFF
>TRBV5-8|TRBJ2-7|many|TRBD1
TGTGCCAGCAGCCATCGACAGGGGAGTAGGTACGAGCAGTACTTC
CASSHRQGSRYEQYF
>TRBV10-3|TRBJ2-1|few|TRBD2
TGTGCCATCAGAGTACTAGCGGGGTCCTACAATGAGCAGTTCTTC
CAIRVLAGSYNEQFF
>TRBV28|TRBJ2-5|many|TRBD1
TGTGCCAGCAGCTCCCAGTGGGCAGGGGGCTCGGAGACCCAGTACTTC
CASSSQWAGGSETQYF
>TRBV27|TRBJ2-1|few|TRBD1
TGTGCCAGCAGCCGTCCGGGACAGGGACCTTACAATGAGCAGTTCTTC
CASSRPGQGPYNEQFF
>TRBV2|TRBJ2-7|.|.
TGTGCCAGCAGCAGCGGGCCAGCCTACGAGCAGTACTTC
CASSSGPAYEQYF
>TRBV28|TRBJ2-7|few|TRBD2
TGTGCCAGCAAGCGGGAGTTAGACTACGAGCAGTACTTC
CASKRELDYEQYF
>TRBV7-2|TRBJ2-1|.|TRBD2
TGTGCCAGCAGCTGGGGACTAGCGGGACATAGGGATGAGCAGTTCTTC
CASSWGLAGHRDEQFF
>TRBV20-1|TRBJ2-2|.|.
TGCAGTGCTAGGACAGACCACACCGGGGAGCTGTTTTTT
CSARTDHTGELFF
>TRBV5-1|TRBJ2-2|.|TRBD1
TGCGCCAGCAGACCCGGGACAGTTACGAACACCGGGGAGCTGTTTTTT
CASRPGTVTNTGELFF
>TRBV10-3|TRBJ1-1|.|.
TGTGCCTCGGCCGGGATTGGGGGCACTGAAGCTTTCTTT
CASAGIGGTEAFF
>TRBV12-5|TRBJ2-7|.|TRBD1
TGTGCTAGTGCCTCGAGACGGGACAGGGATGCCCACGAGCAGTACTTC
CASASRRDRDAHEQYF
>TRBV3-1|TRBJ2-3|many|.
TGTGCCAGCAGCCAAGAGGGAGATACGCAGTATTTT
CASSQEGDTQYF